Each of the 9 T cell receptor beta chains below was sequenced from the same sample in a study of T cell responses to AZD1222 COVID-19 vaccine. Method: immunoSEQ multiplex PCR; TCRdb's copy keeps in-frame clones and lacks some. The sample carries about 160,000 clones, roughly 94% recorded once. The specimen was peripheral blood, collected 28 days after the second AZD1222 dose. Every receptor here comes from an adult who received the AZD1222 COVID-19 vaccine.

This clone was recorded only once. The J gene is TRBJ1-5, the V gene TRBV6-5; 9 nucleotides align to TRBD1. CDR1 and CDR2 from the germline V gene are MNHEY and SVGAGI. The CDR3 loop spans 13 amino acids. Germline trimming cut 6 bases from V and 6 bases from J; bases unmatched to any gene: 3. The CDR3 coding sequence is TGTGCCAGCAGACAGGGGGCTCTTCAGCCCCAGCATTTT. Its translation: CASRQGALQPQHF.

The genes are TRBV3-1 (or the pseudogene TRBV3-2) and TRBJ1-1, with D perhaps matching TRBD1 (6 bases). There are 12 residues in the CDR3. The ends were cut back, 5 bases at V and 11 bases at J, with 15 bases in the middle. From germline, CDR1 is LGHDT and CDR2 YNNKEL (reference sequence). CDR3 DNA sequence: TGTGCCAGCAGCTCGAAGGGGGGCATGGCTTTCTTT. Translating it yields CASSSKGGMAFF.

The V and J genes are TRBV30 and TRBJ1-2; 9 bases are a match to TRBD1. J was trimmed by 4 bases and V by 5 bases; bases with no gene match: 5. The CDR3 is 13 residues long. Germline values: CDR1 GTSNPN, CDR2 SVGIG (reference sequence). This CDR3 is CAWSGTGPYGYTF. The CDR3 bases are TGTGCCTGGTCCGGGACAGGGCCCTATGGCTACACCTTC.

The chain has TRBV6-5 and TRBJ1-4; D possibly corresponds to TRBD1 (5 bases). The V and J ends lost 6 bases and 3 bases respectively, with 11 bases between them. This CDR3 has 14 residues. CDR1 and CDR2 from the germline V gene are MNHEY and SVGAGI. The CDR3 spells CASSPRAANEKLFF. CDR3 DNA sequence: TGTGCCAGCAGCCCCAGGGCGGCTAATGAAAAACTGTTTTTT.

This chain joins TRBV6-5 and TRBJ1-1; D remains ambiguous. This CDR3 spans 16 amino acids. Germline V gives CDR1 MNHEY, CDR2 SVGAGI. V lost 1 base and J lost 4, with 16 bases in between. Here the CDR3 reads CASSYYGGYWSTEAFF. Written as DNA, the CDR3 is TGTGCCAGCAGTTACTACGGAGGGTATTGGTCCACTGAAGCTTTCTTT.

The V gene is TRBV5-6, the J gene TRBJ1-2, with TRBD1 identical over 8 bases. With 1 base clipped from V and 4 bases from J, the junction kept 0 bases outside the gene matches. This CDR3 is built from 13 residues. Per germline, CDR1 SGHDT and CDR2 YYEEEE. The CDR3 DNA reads TGTGCCAGCAGCTTGCAGGGGGCCTATGGCTACACCTTC. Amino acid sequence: CASSLQGAYGYTF. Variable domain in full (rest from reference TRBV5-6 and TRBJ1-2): DAGVTQSPTHLIKTRGQQVTLRCSPKSGHDTVSWYQQALGQGPQFIFQYYEEEERQRGNFPDRFSGHQFPNYSSELNVNALLLGDSALYLCASSLQGAYGYTFGSGTRLTVV.

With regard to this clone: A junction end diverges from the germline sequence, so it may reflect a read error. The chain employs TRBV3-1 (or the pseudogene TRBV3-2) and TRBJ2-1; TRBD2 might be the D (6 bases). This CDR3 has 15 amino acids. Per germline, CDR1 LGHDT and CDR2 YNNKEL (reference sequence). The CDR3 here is CASTQMGGRGNEQFF. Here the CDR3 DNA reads TGTGCCAGCACCCAAATGGGGGGTAGAGGGAATGAGCAGTTCTTC.

CDR3 DNA sequence: TGTGCCACCAGTGACCCCTCGACAGGGTCGGAGGGCTACACCTTC. Translation: CATSDPSTGSEGYTF. This sequence joins TRBV24-1 and TRBJ1-2, with TRBD1 matching over 7 bases. The CDR3 has 15 amino acids. Germline V gene lookup returns CDR1 KGHDR and CDR2 SFDVKD. J was trimmed by 8 bases and V by 4 bases; bases with no gene match: 12.

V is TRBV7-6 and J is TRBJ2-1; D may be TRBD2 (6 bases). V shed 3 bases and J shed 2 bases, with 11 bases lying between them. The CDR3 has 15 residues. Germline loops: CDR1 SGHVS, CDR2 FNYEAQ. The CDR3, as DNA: TGTGCCAGCAGCTTGGGTAGCGGACCCTACAATGAGCAGTTCTTC. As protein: CASSLGSGPYNEQFF. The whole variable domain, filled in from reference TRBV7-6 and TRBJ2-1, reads GAGVSQSPRYKVTKRGQDVALRCDPISGHVSLYWYRQALGQGPEFLTYFNYEAQQDKSGLPNDRFSAERPEGSISTLTIQRTEQRDSAMYRCASSLGSGPYNEQFFGPGTRLTVL.